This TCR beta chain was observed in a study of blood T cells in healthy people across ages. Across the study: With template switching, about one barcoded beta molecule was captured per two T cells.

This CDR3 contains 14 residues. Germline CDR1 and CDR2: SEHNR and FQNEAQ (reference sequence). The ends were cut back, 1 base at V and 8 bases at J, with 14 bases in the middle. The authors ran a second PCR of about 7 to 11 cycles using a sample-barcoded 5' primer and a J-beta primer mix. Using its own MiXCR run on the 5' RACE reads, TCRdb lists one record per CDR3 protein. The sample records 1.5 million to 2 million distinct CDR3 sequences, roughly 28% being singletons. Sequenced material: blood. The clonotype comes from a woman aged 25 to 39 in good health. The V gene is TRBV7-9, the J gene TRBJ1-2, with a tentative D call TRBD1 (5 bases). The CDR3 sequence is CASSLGQTGGGYTF. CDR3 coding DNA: TGTGCCAGCAGCTTAGGGCAAACCGGGGGAGGCTACACCTTC.